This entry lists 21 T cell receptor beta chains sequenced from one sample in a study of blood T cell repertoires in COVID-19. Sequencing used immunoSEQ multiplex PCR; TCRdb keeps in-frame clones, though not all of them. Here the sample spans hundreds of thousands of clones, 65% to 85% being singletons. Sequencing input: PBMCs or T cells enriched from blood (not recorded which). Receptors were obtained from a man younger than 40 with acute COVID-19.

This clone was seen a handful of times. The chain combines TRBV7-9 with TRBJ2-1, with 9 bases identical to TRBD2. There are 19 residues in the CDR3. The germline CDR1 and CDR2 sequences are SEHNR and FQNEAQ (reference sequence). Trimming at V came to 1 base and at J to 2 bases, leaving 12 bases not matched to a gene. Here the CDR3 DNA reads TGTGCCAGCAGCTTAGGTTACAAGCGGGGGGCCGAGACCTACAATGAGCAGTTCTTC. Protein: CASSLGYKRGAETYNEQFF. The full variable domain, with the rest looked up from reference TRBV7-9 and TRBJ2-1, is DTGVSQNPRHKITKRGQNVTFRCDPISEHNRLYWYRQTLGQGPEFLTYFQNEAQLEKSRLLSDRFSAERPKGSFSTLEIQRTEQGDSAMYLCASSLGYKRGAETYNEQFFGPGTRLTVL.

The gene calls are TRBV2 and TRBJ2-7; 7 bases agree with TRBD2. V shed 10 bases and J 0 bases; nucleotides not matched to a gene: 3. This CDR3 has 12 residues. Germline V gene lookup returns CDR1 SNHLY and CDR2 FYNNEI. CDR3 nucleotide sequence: TGTGCCACAAGGGAGGGCTCCTACGAGCAGTACTTC. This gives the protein CATREGSYEQYF.

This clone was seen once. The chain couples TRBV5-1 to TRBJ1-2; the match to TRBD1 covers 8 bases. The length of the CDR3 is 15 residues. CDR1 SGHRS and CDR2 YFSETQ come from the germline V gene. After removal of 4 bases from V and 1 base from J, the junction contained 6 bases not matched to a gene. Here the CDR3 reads CASSATTGVNYGYTF. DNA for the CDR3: TGCGCCAGCAGCGCTACGACAGGGGTTAACTATGGCTACACCTTC.

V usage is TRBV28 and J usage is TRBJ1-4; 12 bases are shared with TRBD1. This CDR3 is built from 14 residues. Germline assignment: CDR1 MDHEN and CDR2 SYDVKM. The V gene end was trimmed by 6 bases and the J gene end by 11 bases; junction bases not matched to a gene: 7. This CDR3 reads CASSLRDRGRKLFF. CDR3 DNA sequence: TGTGCCAGCAGCCTCAGGGACAGGGGGCGGAAACTGTTTTTT.

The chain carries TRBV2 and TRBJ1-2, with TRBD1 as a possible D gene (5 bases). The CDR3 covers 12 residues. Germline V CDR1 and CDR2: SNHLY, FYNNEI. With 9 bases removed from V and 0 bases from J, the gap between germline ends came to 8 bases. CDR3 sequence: CARQVSNYGYTF. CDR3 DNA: TGTGCCAGACAGGTTTCTAACTATGGCTACACCTTC.

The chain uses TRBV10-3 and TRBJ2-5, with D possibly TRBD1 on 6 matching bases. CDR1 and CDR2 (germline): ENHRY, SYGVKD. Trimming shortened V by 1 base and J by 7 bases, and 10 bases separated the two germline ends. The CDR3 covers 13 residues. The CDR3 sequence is CAISEYRDGTQYF. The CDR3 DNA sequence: TGTGCCATCAGTGAGTACAGGGACGGGACCCAGTACTTC.

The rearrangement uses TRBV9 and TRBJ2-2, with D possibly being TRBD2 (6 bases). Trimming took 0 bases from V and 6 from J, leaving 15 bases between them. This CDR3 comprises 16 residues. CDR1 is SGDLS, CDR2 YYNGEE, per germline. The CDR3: CASSVGGEALAGELFF. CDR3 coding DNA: TGTGCCAGCAGCGTAGGTGGGGAGGCCCTAGCCGGGGAGCTGTTTTTT.

This chain's CDR3 is CASSSAGGGNEAFF. The CDR3 nucleotides read TGTGCCAGCAGCTCCGCGGGCGGTGGAAATGAAGCTTTCTTT. The chain links TRBV5-6 to TRBJ1-1; D is undetermined. Germline lookup yields CDR1 SGHDT and CDR2 YYEEEE. The V and J ends lost 3 bases and 7 bases respectively, with 16 bases between them. CDR3 size: 14 residues.

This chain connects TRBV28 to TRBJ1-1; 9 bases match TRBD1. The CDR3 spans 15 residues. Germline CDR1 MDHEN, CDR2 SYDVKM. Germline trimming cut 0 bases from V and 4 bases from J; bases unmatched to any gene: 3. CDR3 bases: TGTGCCAGCAGTTTATGGGGACAGGGCGGCACTGAAGCTTTCTTT. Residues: CASSLWGQGGTEAFF.

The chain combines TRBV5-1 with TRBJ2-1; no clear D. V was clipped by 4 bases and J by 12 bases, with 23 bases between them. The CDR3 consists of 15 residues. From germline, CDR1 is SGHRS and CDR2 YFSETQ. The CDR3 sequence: CASSPELNSQTVQFF. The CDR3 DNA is TGCGCCAGCAGCCCGGAGCTTAACTCTCAGACGGTGCAGTTCTTC.

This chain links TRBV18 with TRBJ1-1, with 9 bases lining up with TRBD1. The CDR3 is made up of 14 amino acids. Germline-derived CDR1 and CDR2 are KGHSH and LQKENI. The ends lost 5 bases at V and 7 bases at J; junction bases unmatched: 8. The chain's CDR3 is CASSLGQGTDEAFF. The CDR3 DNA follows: TGTGCCAGCTCATTGGGACAGGGAACCGATGAAGCTTTCTTT.

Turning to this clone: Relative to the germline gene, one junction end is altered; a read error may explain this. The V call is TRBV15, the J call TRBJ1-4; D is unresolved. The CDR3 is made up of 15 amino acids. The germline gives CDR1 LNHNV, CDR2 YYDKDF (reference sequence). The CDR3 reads CATSGDTPTNEKLFF. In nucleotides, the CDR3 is TGTGCCACCAGCGGAGACACTCCAACTAATGAAAAACTGTTTTTT.

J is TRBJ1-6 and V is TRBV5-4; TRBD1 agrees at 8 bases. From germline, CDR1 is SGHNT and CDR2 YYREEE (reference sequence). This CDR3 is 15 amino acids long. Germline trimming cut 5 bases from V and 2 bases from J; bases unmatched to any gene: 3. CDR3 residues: CASREGQAYNSPLHF. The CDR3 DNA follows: TGTGCCAGCAGAGAGGGACAGGCCTATAATTCACCCCTCCACTTT.

The CDR3 DNA follows: TGCGCCAGCAGCGGAGCAAGGAACACTGAAGCTTTCTTT. This gives the protein CASSGARNTEAFF. This rearrangement joins TRBV5-1 to TRBJ1-1; unclear D gene. V was cut by 4 bases and J by 1 base, with 8 bases left in between. The CDR3 length is 13 residues. The germline CDR1 and CDR2 sequences are SGHRS and YFSETQ.

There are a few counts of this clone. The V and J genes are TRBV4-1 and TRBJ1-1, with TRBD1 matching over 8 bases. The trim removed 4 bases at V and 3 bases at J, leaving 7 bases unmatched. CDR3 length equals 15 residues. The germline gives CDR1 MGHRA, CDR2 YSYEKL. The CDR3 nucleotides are TGCGCCAGCAGCCCGGCCGGGACAGGATACACTGAAGCTTTCTTT. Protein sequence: CASSPAGTGYTEAFF.

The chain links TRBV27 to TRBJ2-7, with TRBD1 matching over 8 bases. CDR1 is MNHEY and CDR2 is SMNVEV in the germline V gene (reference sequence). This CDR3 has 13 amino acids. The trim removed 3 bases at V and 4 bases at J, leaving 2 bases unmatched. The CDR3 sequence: CASSFGQGYEQYF. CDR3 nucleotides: TGTGCCAGCAGTTTCGGACAGGGTTACGAGCAGTACTTC.

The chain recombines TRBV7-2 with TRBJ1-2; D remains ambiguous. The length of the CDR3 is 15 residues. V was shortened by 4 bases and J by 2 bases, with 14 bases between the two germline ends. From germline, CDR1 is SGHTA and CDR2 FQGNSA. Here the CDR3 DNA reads TGTGCCAGCAGCTCCCGCGTACCTATAAACTATGGCTACACCTTC. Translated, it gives CASSSRVPINYGYTF. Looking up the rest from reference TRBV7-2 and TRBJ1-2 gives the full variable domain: GAGVSQSPSNKVTEKGKDVELRCDPISGHTALYWYRQSLGQGLEFLIYFQGNSAPDKSGLPSDRFSAERTGGSVSTLTIQRTQQEDSAVYLCASSSRVPINYGYTFGSGTRLTVV.

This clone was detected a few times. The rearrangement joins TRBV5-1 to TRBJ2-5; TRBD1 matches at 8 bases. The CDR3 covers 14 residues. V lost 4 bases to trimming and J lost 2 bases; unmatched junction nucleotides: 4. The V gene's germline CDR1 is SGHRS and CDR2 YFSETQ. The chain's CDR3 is CASSAGTGQETQYF. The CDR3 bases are TGCGCCAGCAGCGCGGGGACAGGACAAGAGACCCAGTACTTC.

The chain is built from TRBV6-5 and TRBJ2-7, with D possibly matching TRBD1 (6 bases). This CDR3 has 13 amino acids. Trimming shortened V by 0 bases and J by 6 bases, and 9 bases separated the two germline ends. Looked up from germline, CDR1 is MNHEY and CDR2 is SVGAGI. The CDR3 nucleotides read TGTGCCAGCAGTTACTCACAGGGTGCCGAGCAGTACTTC. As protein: CASSYSQGAEQYF.

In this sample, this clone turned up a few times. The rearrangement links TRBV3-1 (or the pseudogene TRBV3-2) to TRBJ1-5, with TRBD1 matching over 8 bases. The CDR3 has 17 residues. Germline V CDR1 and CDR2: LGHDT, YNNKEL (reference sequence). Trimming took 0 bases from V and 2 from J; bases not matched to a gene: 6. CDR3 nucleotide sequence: TGTGCCAGCAGCCAAGAAGGGGGGACAGGCCGCAATCAGCCCCAGCATTTT. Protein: CASSQEGGTGRNQPQHF.

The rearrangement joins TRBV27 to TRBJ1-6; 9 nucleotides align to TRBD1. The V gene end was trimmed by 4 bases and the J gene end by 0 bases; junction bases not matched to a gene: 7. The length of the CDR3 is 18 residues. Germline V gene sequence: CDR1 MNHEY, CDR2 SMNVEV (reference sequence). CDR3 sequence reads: CASSSLGQGSSYNSPLHF. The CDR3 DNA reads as TGTGCCAGCAGTTCCTTAGGACAGGGGAGCTCCTATAATTCACCCCTCCACTTT.